The rows below give T cell receptor beta chains drawn from one sample of a study of a mutant IDH1 vaccine in newly diagnosed glioma. Profiling relied on immunoSEQ multiplex PCR, and the TCRdb table lists in-frame clones only, not all of them. The sample includes 70,000 or so clones, 80% to 90% of them seen just once. The starting material was peripheral blood mononuclear cells (PBMCs), obtained from a glioma patient treated with radiotherapy, temozolomide or both. The receptor set was obtained from a woman between 18 and 29 years old with glioma. Some clones in this sample may be carry-over from other donors' samples. Each CDR3 is given with its conserved first and last residue. D genes are given only for firm matches. Clone size is stated in some rows and not others, as once, few, many or a class when expanded.

j_gene,abundance,v_gene,d_gene,CDR3aa,CDR3nt
TRBJ1-2,once,TRBV30,NA,CAWTGGGLYGYTF,TGTGCCTGGACAGGAGGGGGTCTCTATGGCTACACCTTC
TRBJ1-1,NA,TRBV13,NA,CASSLGPEGTEAFF,TGTGCCAGCAGCTTAGGGCCTGAGGGCACTGAAGCTTTCTTT
TRBJ1-4,once,TRBV4-2,TRBD1,CASSQGGQGERNEKLFF,TGTGCCAGCAGCCAGGGGGGACAGGGGGAACGAAATGAAAAACTGTTTTTT
TRBJ1-1,NA,TRBV7-8,NA,CASMTGVNTEAFF,TGTGCCAGCATGACGGGGGTGAACACTGAAGCTTTCTTT
TRBJ2-3,NA,TRBV6-6,NA,CASEGMTDTQYF,TGTGCCAGCGAAGGAATGACAGATACGCAGTATTTT
TRBJ1-5,once,TRBV6-5,TRBD1,CASRYRGRDQPQHF,TGTGCCAGCAGATACAGGGGGAGGGATCAGCCCCAGCATTTT
TRBJ2-7,once,TRBV5-4,TRBD2,CASSRTSGSIYEQYF,TGTGCCAGCAGCCGAACTAGCGGGAGTATCTACGAGCAGTACTTC
TRBJ2-2,NA,TRBV5-6,TRBD2,CASSFTSGRTGELFF,TGTGCCAGCAGCTTCACTAGCGGGAGAACCGGGGAGCTGTTTTTT
TRBJ2-5,NA,TRBV14,NA,CASSQVLETQYF,TGTGCCAGCAGCCAAGTACTGGAGACCCAGTACTTC
TRBJ2-7,NA,TRBV29-1,TRBD2,CSVEDPGGGPYEQYF,TGCAGCGTTGAAGATCCGGGGGGGGGACCCTACGAGCAGTACTTC
TRBJ2-5,few,TRBV7-9,NA,CASSSFRGEETQYF,TGTGCCAGCAGCTCATTCAGGGGGGAGGAGACCCAGTACTTC
TRBJ1-1,NA,TRBV19,NA,CASSTNSQAEAFF,TGTGCCAGTAGTACTAATTCGCAGGCTGAAGCTTTCTTT
TRBJ2-7,NA,TRBV4-3,NA,CASSQDPGGGYEQYF,TGCGCCAGCAGCCAAGATCCGGGCGGCGGCTACGAGCAGTACTTC
TRBJ1-3,NA,TRBV4-3,NA,CASSQAPSTGTGNTIYF,TGCGCCAGCAGCCAAGCCCCCTCTACAGGGACTGGAAACACCATATATTTT
TRBJ1-6,NA,TRBV27,NA,CASVPMGGLGNSPLHF,TGTGCCAGCGTCCCTATGGGGGGACTGGGAAATTCACCCCTCCACTTT
TRBJ2-5,NA,TRBV6-6,NA,CASTQGETQYF,TGTGCCAGCACCCAGGGTGAGACCCAGTACTTC
TRBJ1-1,few,TRBV5-6,NA,CASSLGGTDTEAFF,TGTGCCAGCAGCTTGGGGGGAACCGACACTGAAGCTTTCTTT
TRBJ1-5,NA,TRBV21-1,NA,CASSKVGQPQHF,TGTGCCAGCAGCAAAGTAGGTCAGCCCCAGCATTTT
TRBJ2-2,once,TRBV7-9,TRBD1,CASSLTGYTGELFF,TGTGCCAGCAGCTTGACAGGGTATACCGGGGAGCTGTTTTTT
TRBJ2-6,NA,TRBV6-6,NA,CASLPAVGANVLTF,TGTGCCAGCCTCCCCGCGGTTGGGGCCAACGTCCTGACTTTC
TRBJ2-3,NA,TRBV7-6,NA,CASSFGVTTGDTQYF,TGTGCCAGCAGCTTCGGCGTTACAACGGGAGATACGCAGTATTTT
TRBJ2-1,NA,TRBV19,NA,CASSMPGRSEQFF,TGTGCCAGTAGTATGCCGGGGCGTAGTGAGCAGTTCTTC
TRBJ1-2,NA,TRBV5-6,NA,CASSLGERYGYTF,TGTGCCAGCAGCTTGGGGGAACGGTATGGCTACACCTTC
TRBJ2-7,NA,TRBV30,NA,CAWQSFGHEQYF,TGTGCCTGGCAGTCATTTGGCCACGAGCAGTACTTC
TRBJ1-1,once,TRBV7-6,NA,CASSGGVNTEAFF,TGTGCCAGCAGCGGAGGGGTGAACACTGAAGCTTTCTTT
TRBJ1-1,NA,TRBV4-2,NA,CASSQEGGFNTEAFF,TGTGCCAGCAGCCAAGAGGGGGGGTTCAACACTGAAGCTTTCTTT
TRBJ2-2,NA,TRBV7-3,NA,CASSLRGSANTGELFF,TGTGCCAGCAGCTTAAGGGGTAGCGCGAACACCGGGGAGCTGTTTTTT
TRBJ2-5,NA,TRBV15,NA,CATPGARRTQYF,TGTGCCACCCCGGGAGCGCGACGGACCCAGTACTTC
TRBJ1-2,once,TRBV7-9,NA,CASSLGDGYTF,TGTGCCAGCAGCTTAGGGGATGGCTACACCTTC
TRBJ1-2,NA,TRBV11-2,NA,CASSSGVVYGYTF,TGTGCCAGCAGCTCCGGTGTAGTCTATGGCTACACCTTC
TRBJ2-7,NA,TRBV7-8,NA,CASSLEVSPPGDEQYF,TGTGCCAGCAGCTTAGAAGTAAGTCCCCCGGGCGACGAGCAGTACTTC
TRBJ1-3,NA,TRBV6-5,TRBD1,CASSYRTGGGNTIYF,TGTGCCAGCAGTTACAGGACAGGGGGCGGAAACACCATATATTTT
TRBJ2-3,NA,TRBV4-3,NA,CASSQDVGGVGTDTQYF,TGCGCCAGCAGCCAAGATGTCGGGGGTGTGGGCACAGATACGCAGTATTTT
TRBJ2-7,once,TRBV5-1,NA,CASSFGQEQYF,TGCGCCAGCAGCTTCGGACAGGAGCAGTACTTC
TRBJ1-5,NA,TRBV4-1,NA,CASSHQLRANQPQHF,TGCGCCAGCAGCCACCAGCTCAGGGCCAATCAGCCCCAGCATTTT
TRBJ1-1,NA,TRBV6-6,TRBD1,CASSSPQGAVDTEAFF,TGTGCCAGCAGTTCCCCACAGGGGGCAGTGGACACTGAAGCTTTCTTT
TRBJ2-2,NA,TRBV9,NA,CASSENPVPGELFF,TGTGCCAGCAGCGAGAATCCGGTGCCCGGGGAGCTGTTTTTT
TRBJ2-3,NA,TRBV6-4,TRBD1,CASSDSIAGGRDTQYF,TGTGCCAGCAGTGACTCGATAGCAGGGGGCAGAGATACGCAGTATTTT
TRBJ2-7,NA,TRBV14,TRBD2,CASSQVGGTEQYF,TGTGCCAGCAGCCAAGTGGGGGGGACCGAGCAGTACTTC
TRBJ1-2,NA,TRBV7-2,NA,CASSPGPRGYTF,TGTGCCAGCAGCCCCGGACCGCGGGGCTACACCTTC
TRBJ1-1,once,TRBV19,NA,CASKGQQIPNTEAFF,TGTGCCAGTAAGGGGCAACAAATACCGAACACTGAAGCTTTCTTT
TRBJ1-5,NA,TRBV29-1,TRBD1,CSVAGGVSNQPQHF,TGCAGCGTTGCAGGGGGGGTATCCAATCAGCCCCAGCATTTT
TRBJ2-5,NA,TRBV6-5,NA,CASSTIRELGETQYF,TGTGCCAGCAGTACCATTAGGGAACTTGGAGAGACCCAGTACTTC
TRBJ1-2,NA,TRBV7-9,NA,CASSPTTVASGYTF,TGTGCCAGCAGCCCTACCACGGTCGCTAGCGGCTACACCTTC
TRBJ1-1,NA,TRBV4-2,NA,CASSLGQTNTEAFF,TGTGCCAGCAGCCTAGGACAGACGAACACTGAAGCTTTCTTT
TRBJ1-2,NA,TRBV9,NA,CASSARDGYTF,TGTGCCAGCAGCGCCAGGGATGGCTACACCTTC
TRBJ1-2,NA,TRBV11-3,NA,CASSLVSLGGNYGYTF,TGTGCCAGCAGCTTAGTTTCCCTAGGGGGGAACTATGGCTACACCTTC
TRBJ1-2,once,TRBV29-1,TRBD1,CSVWGQGHYGYTF,TGCAGCGTGTGGGGACAGGGGCACTATGGCTACACCTTC
TRBJ2-1,NA,TRBV7-8,NA,CASSLEGSSYYNEQFF,TGTGCCAGCAGCTTAGAAGGCAGTTCGTACTACAATGAGCAGTTCTTC
TRBJ2-7,NA,TRBV6-1,TRBD2,CASSEAGGGHYEQYF,TGTGCCAGCAGTGAAGCAGGCGGGGGGCACTACGAGCAGTACTTC